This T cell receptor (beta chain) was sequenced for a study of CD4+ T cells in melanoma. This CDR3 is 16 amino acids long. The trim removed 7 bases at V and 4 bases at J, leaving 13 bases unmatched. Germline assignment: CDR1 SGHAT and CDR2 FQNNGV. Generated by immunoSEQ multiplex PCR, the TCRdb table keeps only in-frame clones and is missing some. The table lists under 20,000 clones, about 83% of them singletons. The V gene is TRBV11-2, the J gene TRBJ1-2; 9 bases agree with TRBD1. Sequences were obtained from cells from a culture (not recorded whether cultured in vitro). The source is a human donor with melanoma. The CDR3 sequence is CASTRPRGTGIYGYTF. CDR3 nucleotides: TGTGCCAGCACCAGGCCCCGGGGGACAGGGATCTATGGCTACACCTTC.